The clone carrying this T cell receptor beta chain was recorded at least ten times. The target antigen is unknown. This sample was included in a study of shared clonotypes between healthy human individuals. Study-wide context: CD8 memory received one plate per donor, CD8 naive two, CD4 memory three and CD4 naive three. Whole-study results and caveats: The study's rarefaction showed incomplete sorted-subset sequencing despite large depth. Sharing of clonotypes among donors was expected to vary with sequencing depth. Naive subsets tended to show greater estimated richness than memory subsets.

V lost 0 bases, J lost 5 bases, and 14 bases lay in between. This CDR3 comprises 14 residues. Germline assignment: CDR1 GTSNPN and CDR2 SVGIG (reference sequence). The assay was immunoSEQ multiplex PCR, and TCRdb's table has in-frame clones only and misses some. The repertoire holds 980,000 or so clones, with 70% to 85% as singletons. V and J are TRBV30 and TRBJ2-7, with D tentatively TRBD1 (6 bases). Sample: memory CD4+ T cells sorted from blood. Described subset: CD45RA-negative fraction. The source is a man between 18 and 29 years old in good health. CDR3 coding DNA: TGTGCCTGGAGTGTCAACAGGGCCCCACACGAGCAGTACTTC. This sequence encodes CAWSVNRAPHEQYF.